A selection of T cell receptor beta chains follows, all from one sample in a study of Ad26.COV2.S vaccination and SARS-CoV-2 variants. The assay was immunoSEQ multiplex PCR, and TCRdb's table has in-frame clones only and misses some. The table records about 240,000 clones, roughly 88% of them present only once. Here the sequenced sample was peripheral blood, taken in a trial of Ad26.COV2.S vaccine versus placebo. These TCRs come from a person between 18 and 65 years old who received the Ad26.COV2.S COVID-19 vaccine or a placebo. Both conserved end residues are part of each CDR3. The D gene is left open where the match is weak. Size tells how often a clone was seen (once, few, many) or the class of an expanded clone, and some rows leave it out.

clone_size: once
v_call: TRBV7-9
d_call: -
j_call: TRBJ1-5
cdr3_aa: CASSLAGDQPQHF
cdr3_nt: TGTGCCAGCAGCTTAGCAGGGGATCAGCCCCAGCATTTT

clone_size: -
v_call: TRBV6-5
d_call: -
j_call: TRBJ1-3
cdr3_aa: CASGSRDNGNTIYF
cdr3_nt: TGTGCCAGCGGCTCCCGGGACAACGGAAACACCATATATTTT

clone_size: -
v_call: TRBV7-6
d_call: -
j_call: TRBJ2-1
cdr3_aa: CASSQRIGLNEQFF
cdr3_nt: TGTGCCAGCAGCCAAAGGATAGGGTTGAATGAGCAGTTCTTC

clone_size: -
v_call: TRBV7-3
d_call: -
j_call: TRBJ2-7
cdr3_aa: CASSADGYEQYF
cdr3_nt: TGTGCCAGCAGCGCGGACGGCTACGAGCAGTACTTC

clone_size: -
v_call: TRBV3-1/TRBV3-2
d_call: TRBD1
j_call: TRBJ1-1
cdr3_aa: CASSPRTGVNTEAFF
cdr3_nt: TGTGCCAGCAGCCCGCGGACAGGTGTGAACACTGAAGCTTTCTTT

clone_size: once
v_call: TRBV6-1
d_call: -
j_call: TRBJ2-7
cdr3_aa: CASSDMLLAYEQYF
cdr3_nt: TGTGCCAGCAGTGACATGCTGCTGGCCTACGAGCAGTACTTC

clone_size: -
v_call: TRBV5-1
d_call: -
j_call: TRBJ1-3
cdr3_aa: CASSLSGARGNTIYF
cdr3_nt: TGCGCCAGCAGCTTGTCGGGGGCGCGAGGAAACACCATATATTTT

clone_size: -
v_call: TRBV6-1
d_call: TRBD2
j_call: TRBJ2-3
cdr3_aa: CASSEFLAGGTDTQYF
cdr3_nt: TGTGCCAGCAGTGAGTTTCTAGCGGGGGGCACAGATACGCAGTATTTT

clone_size: few
v_call: TRBV28
d_call: -
j_call: TRBJ1-6
cdr3_aa: CASSLGRHEYNSPLHF
cdr3_nt: TGTGCCAGCAGTTTAGGGCGACACGAGTATAATTCACCCCTCCACTTT

clone_size: -
v_call: TRBV5-6
d_call: -
j_call: TRBJ2-7
cdr3_aa: CASSVPGAPFYEQYF
cdr3_nt: TGTGCCAGCAGCGTCCCGGGGGCCCCCTTCTACGAGCAGTACTTC

clone_size: -
v_call: TRBV7-2
d_call: -
j_call: TRBJ1-1
cdr3_aa: CASSPRTRNTEAFF
cdr3_nt: TGTGCCAGCAGCCCCAGGACAAGGAACACTGAAGCTTTCTTT

clone_size: once
v_call: TRBV7-3
d_call: -
j_call: TRBJ2-7
cdr3_aa: CASSLSAGTAYEQYF
cdr3_nt: TGTGCCAGCAGCTTAAGTGCGGGGACAGCCTACGAGCAGTACTTC

clone_size: -
v_call: TRBV5-1
d_call: -
j_call: TRBJ2-7
cdr3_aa: CASSSETPYEQYF
cdr3_nt: TGCGCCAGCAGCTCCGAGACACCCTACGAGCAGTACTTC

clone_size: few
v_call: TRBV5-8
d_call: -
j_call: TRBJ1-5
cdr3_aa: CASSLSGRGNQPQHF
cdr3_nt: TGTGCCAGCAGCTTGAGTGGGAGAGGCAATCAGCCCCAGCATTTT

clone_size: -
v_call: TRBV5-1
d_call: -
j_call: TRBJ1-2
cdr3_aa: CASSLEYYGYTF
cdr3_nt: TGCGCCAGCAGCCTAGAATACTATGGCTACACCTTC

clone_size: -
v_call: TRBV30
d_call: -
j_call: TRBJ1-5
cdr3_aa: CAWSKGISNQPQHF
cdr3_nt: TGTGCCTGGAGTAAGGGGATCTCTAATCAGCCCCAGCATTTT